This TCR beta chain was profiled in a study of T cells after yellow fever vaccination. Regarding the study as a whole: A weaker but faster secondary response was observed, peaking on day 5 versus 15. Booster sampling recovered most clones from primary vaccination (about 97% CD4, over 75% CD8).

In making TCR cDNA, 5'RACE template switching added a universal primer site and UMIs to it. Using its own MiXCR run on the 5' RACE reads, TCRdb lists one record per CDR3 protein. The sample records 150,000 to 200,000 distinct CDR3 sequences, approximately 6% being singletons. Germline CDR1 and CDR2: MNHEY and SVGAGI. V was pared by 4 bases and J by 0 bases, with 10 bases of the junction left unmatched. The CDR3 is 17 residues long. About this clonotype: Antigen: not known.

The material was CD4+ T cells sorted from PBMCs, obtained on the day of the first yellow fever vaccination. This chain uses TRBV6-5 with TRBJ2-3; TRBD2 matches at 7 bases. The receptor comes from a man between 18 and 29 years old who received the YFV17D yellow fever vaccine. CDR3 protein: CASSLTSSGTSTDTQYF. For the CDR3, the DNA is TGTGCCAGCAGTTTGACTTCTAGCGGTACTAGCACAGATACGCAGTATTTT.